A selection of T cell receptor beta chains follows, all from one sample in a study of blood T cell repertoires in COVID-19. Libraries were prepared by immunoSEQ multiplex PCR; TCRdb keeps only in-frame clonotypes and omits some of them. Seen here are a few hundred thousand clones, just over 85% observed once, and the top ten hold 3% to 4%. Specimen: PBMCs or T cells enriched from blood (not recorded which). These receptors originate from a woman between 35 and 50 years old with acute COVID-19. CDR3s include the opening cysteine and the closing phenylalanine or tryptophan. The D gene is left open where the match is weak. For some rows the clone size is stated as once, few or many, or as a class when expanded; others skip it.

few	TRBV28	TRBJ2-7	NA	10	TGTGCCAGCACAACCTACGAGCAGTACTTC	CASTTYEQYF
NA	TRBV4-1	TRBJ1-2	NA	14	TGCGCCAGCAGCCAAACCGGGTCCATCTATGGCTACACCTTC	CASSQTGSIYGYTF
NA	TRBV27	TRBJ2-1	NA	15	TGTGCCAGCAGTAAGGGACCGGGGGCCTACAATGAGCAGTTCTTC	CASSKGPGAYNEQFF
NA	TRBV24-1	TRBJ2-4	NA	17	TGTGCCACCAGTGATTTAGGGGCAGACTTAGCCAAAAACATTCAGTACTTC	CATSDLGADLAKNIQYF
few	TRBV19	TRBJ2-5	NA	14	TGTGCCAGTAGTATTACGGCGGCCCGGGAGACCCAGTACTTC	CASSITAARETQYF
NA	TRBV7-8	TRBJ2-7	TRBD1	13	TGTGCCAGCAGCTCTCCGGGACAGGGGCCCCCTCTCTTC	CASSSPGQGPPLF
NA	TRBV14	TRBJ1-5	NA	13	TGTGCCAGCAGCGGGGGCTTGAATCAGCCCCAGCATTTT	CASSGGLNQPQHF
NA	TRBV29-1	TRBJ2-7	NA	12	TGCAGCTATCAGGGGGGAGCGGGCGAGCAGTACTTC	CSYQGGAGEQYF
NA	TRBV2	TRBJ2-2	NA	15	TGTGCCAGTAACCCCAAACTCGTTACGGGCGGGGAGCTGTTTTTT	CASNPKLVTGGELFF
few	TRBV2	TRBJ1-2	NA	14	TGTGCCAGCAGTGTCGGACAGCCCAACTATGGCTACACCTTC	CASSVGQPNYGYTF
NA	TRBV3-1/TRBV3-2	TRBJ1-6	TRBD1	16	TGTGCCAGCAGCCAGGCTCTCCCGGGACAGAGTTCACCCCTCCACTTT	CASSQALPGQSSPLHF
once	TRBV28	TRBJ1-1	NA	11	TGTGCCAGCACCTCTAACACTGAAGCTTTCTTT	CASTSNTEAFF
NA	TRBV28	TRBJ2-7	TRBD1	12	TGTGCCAGCAGACCGTGGGGACAGGTGCTCCTCTTC	CASRPWGQVLLF
NA	TRBV14	TRBJ2-7	TRBD1	15	TGTGCCAGCAGCCAAGATTGGGACAGGAGATACGAGCAGTACTTC	CASSQDWDRRYEQYF
NA	TRBV11-2	TRBJ2-2	TRBD2	17	TGTGCCAGCAGCTCGGGACTAGCGGGGATGAACACCGGGGAGCTGTTTTTT	CASSSGLAGMNTGELFF